This T cell receptor beta chain is from a study of T-cell reconstitution after alpha-beta-depleted transplantation in children. Study findings and constraints: At the one-year point after transplant, T-cell counts and TCRbeta diversity were found to come mostly from T cells that had been newly produced. Reportedly, only several hundred clones from non-depleted graft cells drove alpha-beta T-cell counts at about two months.

Researchers prepared the TCRbeta library using unique molecular identifiers, the study reports. TCRdb called the PCR reads again in MiXCR, with one record for every CDR3 protein. The sample has about 300,000 distinct CDR3 sequences, roughly 7.8% seen once; the top ten hold over 7.5%. This clonotype was counted between two and nine times. The antigen is unknown. Here the sequenced sample was peripheral blood, taken 360 days after TCRalphabeta/CD19-depleted stem cell transplant. The sequence was collected from a female patient younger than 10 who had a stem cell transplant for Fanconi anemia, so the T cells may come from the graft donor.

The DNA of the CDR3 is TGTGCCAGCAGTTTAATGGACAGGGGCAATCAGCCCCAGCATTTT. Translated, it gives CASSLMDRGNQPQHF. This chain joins TRBV28 and TRBJ1-5; 8 bases map to TRBD1. J was trimmed by 2 bases and V by 2 bases; bases with no gene match: 2. Germline values: CDR1 MDHEN, CDR2 SYDVKM. The CDR3 is made up of 15 amino acids.